The 2 T cell receptor beta chains below all came from one sample that was sequenced in a study of blood T cell repertoires in COVID-19 (dated by TCRdb to 2019 to 2021). Library prep was done by the immunoSEQ multiplex PCR assay. The source is immuneACCESS, and TCRdb retained only in-frame sequences with V and J called. Part of the clones is not carried over; for the studies checked, unresolved V genes explain less than half of this, and the remainder is unexplained. The sample data list 140,000 to 150,000 clones, and around 81% of these were observed just once. The top ten clonotypes cover roughly 8% of the sample. Sequencing was performed on peripheral blood. These receptors all come from a human donor with acute or convalescent COVID-19. The donor label of this sample is uncertain.

The V call is TRBV19, the J call TRBJ1-2, with 9 bases aligning to TRBD1. Germline CDR1 LNHDA, CDR2 SQIVND (reference sequence). The V segment lost 5 bases and the J segment 8 bases; nucleotides outside the gene matches: 6. The CDR3 loop spans 13 amino acids. CDR3 amino acids: CASSPGQGMGYTF. The CDR3 DNA follows: TGTGCCAGTAGTCCGGGACAGGGTATGGGCTACACCTTC.

A few counts support this clone. The chain carries TRBV10-3 and TRBJ2-5; D not resolved. Trimming took off 2 bases at V and 1 base at J, with 14 bases between the two ends. The CDR3 is made up of 16 amino acids. Germline loops: CDR1 ENHRY, CDR2 SYGVKD. In nucleotides, the CDR3 is TGTGCCATCAGTGAGGGGCAGAGAACCTTCCAAGAGACCCAGTACTTC. Translated, it gives CAISEGQRTFQETQYF.